The 3 T cell receptor beta chains given below trace back to one sample, sequenced in a study of beta chain features in type 1 diabetes. The study's findings and limits: Type 1 diabetes patients had moderately but significantly shorter TCRB CDR3s in all four CD4+ subsets.

For these receptors, no antigen is known. cDNA synthesis used the whole RNA isolate, giving expressed TCRB sequences. Profiled with immunoSEQ multiplex PCR; TCRdb holds only in-frame clones, not every one. This table holds about 160,000 clones, around a tenth found once. Specimen: central memory CD4+ T cells from blood. The receptor source for this set is a young man with type 1 diabetes.

This rearrangement joins TRBV30 to TRBJ2-7; 9 nucleotides align to TRBD1. The germline CDR1 and CDR2 sequences are GTSNPN and SVGIG (reference sequence). This CDR3 region has 14 residues. Trimming removed 8 bases from V and 2 bases from J; junction bases left unmatched: 10. The CDR3 nucleotides are TGTGCCGTGGCCCGGGACAGGGATACCTACGAGCAGTACTTC. Translation gives CAVARDRDTYEQYF.

CDR3: CATSRELAGDEQYF. In DNA, the CDR3 is TGTGCCACCTCGCGCGAGCTAGCGGGAGACGAGCAGTACTTC. J is TRBJ2-7 and V is TRBV19; 10 bases align to TRBD2. Per the germline V gene, CDR1 is LNHDA and CDR2 is SQIVND (reference sequence). CDR3 length: 14 amino acids. J lost 5 bases, V lost 10 bases, and 11 bases had no gene match.

The J gene is TRBJ2-5, the V gene TRBV11-2; TRBD1 aligns across 8 bases. The J segment lost 4 bases and the V segment lost 6 bases, leaving 7 bases of the junction unmatched. Germline CDR1 SGHAT, CDR2 FQNNGV. The CDR3 has 14 amino acids. The CDR3 is CASRRPGGGETQYF. CDR3 nucleotide sequence: TGTGCCAGCAGACGACCAGGGGGCGGAGAGACCCAGTACTTC.